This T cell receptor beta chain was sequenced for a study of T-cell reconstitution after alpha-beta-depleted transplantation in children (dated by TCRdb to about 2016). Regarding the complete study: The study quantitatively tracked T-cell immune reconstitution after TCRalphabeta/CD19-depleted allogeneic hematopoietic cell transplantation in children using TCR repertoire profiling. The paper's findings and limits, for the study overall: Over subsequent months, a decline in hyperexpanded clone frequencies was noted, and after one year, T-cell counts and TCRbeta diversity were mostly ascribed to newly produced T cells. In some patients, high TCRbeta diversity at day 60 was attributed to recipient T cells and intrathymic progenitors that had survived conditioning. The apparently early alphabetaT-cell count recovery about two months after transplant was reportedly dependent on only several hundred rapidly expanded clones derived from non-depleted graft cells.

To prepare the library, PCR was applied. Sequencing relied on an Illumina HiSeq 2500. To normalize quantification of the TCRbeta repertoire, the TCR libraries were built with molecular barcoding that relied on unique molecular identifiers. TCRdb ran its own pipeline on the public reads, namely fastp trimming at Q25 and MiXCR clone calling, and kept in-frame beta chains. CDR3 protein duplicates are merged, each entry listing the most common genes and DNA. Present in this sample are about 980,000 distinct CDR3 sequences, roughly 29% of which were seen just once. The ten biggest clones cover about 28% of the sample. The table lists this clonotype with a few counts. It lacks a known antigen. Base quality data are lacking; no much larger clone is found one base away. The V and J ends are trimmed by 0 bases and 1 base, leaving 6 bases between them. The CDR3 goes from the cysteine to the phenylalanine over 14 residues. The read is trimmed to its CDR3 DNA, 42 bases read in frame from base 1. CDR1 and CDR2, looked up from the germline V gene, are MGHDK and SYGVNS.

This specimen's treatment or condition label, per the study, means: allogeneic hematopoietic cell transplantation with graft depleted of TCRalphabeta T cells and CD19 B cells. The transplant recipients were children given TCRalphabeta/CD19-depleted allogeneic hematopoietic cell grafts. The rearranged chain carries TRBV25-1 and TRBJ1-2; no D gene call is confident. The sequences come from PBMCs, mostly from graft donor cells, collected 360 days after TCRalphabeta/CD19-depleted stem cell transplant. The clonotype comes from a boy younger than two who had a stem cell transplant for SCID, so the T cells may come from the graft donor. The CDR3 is CASSEYPLNYGYTF. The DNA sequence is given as TGTGCCAGCAGTGAATATCCCCTTAACTATGGCTACACCTTC.